The 28 T cell receptor beta chains below all came from one sample that was sequenced in a study of patients and donors after allogeneic stem cell transplantation. From the RT-PCR reads, TCRdb called clonotypes with MiXCR, one entry per CDR3 protein. The repertoire holds 200,000 to 250,000 distinct CDR3 sequences, with roughly 15% as singletons. The sample consisted of blood, either unsorted or a sorted T cell fraction (not recorded which). All receptors come from a human donor who was either an allogeneic HSCT recipient or a stem cell or donor lymphocyte infusion donor (not recorded which). It is not recorded whose cells these are; they may come from a transplant donor.

In its sample, this clonotype was seen many times. The V and J genes are TRBV7-9 and TRBJ2-6; tentative D call: TRBD1 (5 bases). The V and J ends lost 3 bases and 1 base respectively, with 7 bases between them. Germline CDR1 reads SEHNR; CDR2 reads FQNEAQ (reference sequence). The CDR3 consists of 15 residues. The CDR3 sequence: CASSFAGSGANVLTF. In nucleotides, the CDR3 is TGTGCCAGCAGCTTCGCAGGGTCTGGGGCCAACGTCCTGACTTTC. Full variable domain (rest looked up from reference TRBV7-9 and TRBJ2-6): DTGVSQNPRHKITKRGQNVTFRCDPISEHNRLYWYRQTLGQGPEFLTYFQNEAQLEKSRLLSDRFSAERPKGSFSTLEIQRTEQGDSAMYLCASSFAGSGANVLTFGAGSRLTVL.

The rearrangement joins TRBV28 to TRBJ2-1, with D perhaps given as TRBD1 or TRBD2 (5 bases each). CDR1 is MDHEN and CDR2 is SYDVKM in the germline V gene. The V gene lost 3 bases and the J gene lost 7 bases, with 13 bases spanning the gap. CDR3 length equals 14 residues. The CDR3 is CASSLFGTPNEQFF. The CDR3 DNA is TGTGCCAGCAGTTTGTTTGGGACGCCGAATGAGCAGTTCTTC.

As for this clonotype: At one end the junction does not follow the germline gene, possibly because of a read error. This chain uses TRBV20-1 with TRBJ1-6, with 8 nucleotides matching TRBD1. Per germline, CDR1 DFQATT and CDR2 SNEGSKA (reference sequence). This CDR3 is 13 amino acids long. The CDR3 DNA reads TGCAGTCCTCAGACAGGGGAGAAGTCACACCTCCACTTT. It yields the protein CSPQTGEKSHLHF.

This clonotype was observed at least ten times. V and J are TRBV6-1 and TRBJ1-1, with 8 bases lining up with TRBD1. CDR1 and CDR2 (germline): MNHNS, SASEGT. Germline trimming cut 5 bases from V and 11 bases from J; bases unmatched to any gene: 7. The CDR3 is 12 residues long. CDR3 protein: CASSYRGDLAFF. CDR3 nucleotides: TGTGCCAGCAGTTACAGGGGGGATTTGGCTTTCTTT.

The sample holds a few counts of this clonotype. The chain uses TRBV18 and TRBJ2-1; 10 nucleotides align to TRBD2. Losses at the gene ends were 1 base for V and 10 bases for J; bases not matched to a gene: 4. The CDR3 contains 14 residues. The germline CDR1 and CDR2 sequences are KGHSH and LQKENI. In nucleotides, the CDR3 is TGTGCCAGCTCACCACGCTTTAGCGGGAGGGAGCAGTTCTTC. Translating gives CASSPRFSGREQFF. The variable domain in full, completed from reference TRBV18 and TRBJ2-1, reads NAGVMQNPRHLVRRRGQEARLRCSPMKGHSHVYWYRQLPEEGLKFMVYLQKENIIDESGMPKERFSAEFPKEGPSILRIQQVVRGDSAAYFCASSPRFSGREQFFGPGTRLTVL.

In this sample, this clonotype turned up many times. The chain is built from TRBV5-6 and TRBJ2-7, with 7 nucleotides matching TRBD1. The ends lost 4 bases at V and 9 bases at J; junction bases unmatched: 19. Germline lookup yields CDR1 SGHDT and CDR2 YYEEEE. The CDR3 length is 16 residues. The CDR3 spells CASSRKTPRAWDRQYF. In DNA, the CDR3 is TGTGCCAGCAGCCGTAAAACCCCTAGGGCATGGGACAGGCAGTACTTC.

The table lists this clonotype with a few counts. The V and J genes are TRBV12-3 or TRBV12-4 and TRBJ1-1; D not resolved. V dropped 0 bases and J dropped 5 bases, with 7 bases sitting between them. The CDR3 loop spans 13 amino acids. The CDR3 bases are TGTGCCAGCAGTTTAGCGAGCGAAACTGAAGCTTTCTTT. This encodes CASSLASETEAFF.

This clonotype was recorded at least ten times. This chain joins TRBV9 and TRBJ1-1; D possibly corresponds to TRBD1 (6 bases). The CDR3 loop spans 15 amino acids. Germline lookup yields CDR1 SGDLS and CDR2 YYNGEE. V shed 4 bases and J shed 1 base, with 14 bases lying between them. The DNA for the CDR3 is TGTGCCAGCAGCCTCGCGGGACAAACGAACACTGAAGCTTTCTTT. It encodes CASSLAGQTNTEAFF.

V gene TRBV7-9 combines with J gene TRBJ2-1; D is undetermined. The V gene's germline CDR1 is SEHNR and CDR2 FQNEAQ (reference sequence). The CDR3 is made up of 12 amino acids. Trimming took 2 bases from V and 6 from J, leaving 5 bases between them. CDR3 sequence reads: CASSLTRNEQFF. DNA for the CDR3: TGTGCCAGCAGCTTAACGCGCAATGAGCAGTTCTTC.

CDR3 loop: CASSKAGSGRVRGTDTQYF. The CDR3 coding sequence is TGTGCCAGCAGCAAAGCGGGTAGCGGGAGGGTGAGGGGCACAGATACGCAGTATTTT. The chain is built from TRBV21-1 and TRBJ2-3; the table's D call of TRBD2 was not tested on the DNA. TRBV21-1 is classified as a pseudogene. This CDR3 is built from 19 residues.

The chain recombines TRBV2 with TRBJ2-3, with 8 bases aligning to TRBD2. Germline V CDR1 and CDR2: SNHLY, FYNNEI. The J segment lost 2 bases and the V segment lost 6 bases, leaving 16 bases of the junction unmatched. The CDR3 totals 18 residues. The CDR3 DNA follows: TGTGCCAGCAGCCCCTGGGGGGGTAGCGGGGAATTCACAGATACGCAGTATTTT. Translated: CASSPWGGSGEFTDTQYF.

In this sample, this clonotype turned up a few times. This chain links TRBV12-3 or TRBV12-4 with TRBJ2-7; D possibly corresponds to TRBD1 (6 bases). Trimming pared 7 bases from V and 10 bases from J, leaving 20 bases between. The CDR3 has 13 amino acids. CDR3 sequence reads: CASTQDRDTVQYF. The CDR3 region has the DNA TGTGCCAGCACCCAAGACCGGGACACCGTTCAGTACTTC.

The chain links TRBV6-5 to TRBJ1-1; no clear D gene. Per the germline V gene, CDR1 is MNHEY and CDR2 is SVGAGI. This CDR3 spans 15 amino acids. The V gene lost 0 bases and the J gene lost 1 base, with 9 bases spanning the gap. The DNA for the CDR3 is TGTGCCAGCAGTTACTCGATGTCCGGGAACACTGAAGCTTTCTTT. Translated, it gives CASSYSMSGNTEAFF.

This clonotype occurred many times. The chain has TRBV12-3 or TRBV12-4 and TRBJ2-2; 8 bases agree with TRBD2. This CDR3 is built from 15 residues. Trimming cost V 6 bases and J 6 bases; bases outside gene matches: 9. The CDR3 sequence is CASSDTGGMAGELFF. CDR3 in DNA: TGTGCCAGCAGCGACACGGGGGGGATGGCCGGGGAGCTGTTTTTT.

This chain connects TRBV7-2 to TRBJ2-5; 8 positions agree with TRBD2. Looked up from germline, CDR1 is SGHTA and CDR2 is FQGNSA. CDR3 size: 15 residues. The V gene end was trimmed by 2 bases and the J gene end by 4 bases; junction bases not matched to a gene: 6. The chain's CDR3 is CASSLWAGGRETQYF. The CDR3 nucleotides read TGTGCCAGCAGCTTATGGGCGGGAGGTCGAGAGACCCAGTACTTC.

The rearrangement uses TRBV7-9 and TRBJ2-5; D may be TRBD1 (7 bases). Germline lookup yields CDR1 SEHNR and CDR2 FQNEAQ (reference sequence). Trimming removed 3 bases at V and 3 bases at J, with 11 bases between. CDR3 length: 14 residues. The CDR3: CASSFGGTEETQYF. CDR3 coding DNA: TGTGCCAGCAGCTTTGGGGGGACAGAAGAGACCCAGTACTTC.

In this sample, this clonotype turned up a few times. V and J are TRBV3-1 and TRBJ2-6, with TRBD1 identical over 8 bases. The CDR3 consists of 17 residues. Germline V gives CDR1 LGHDT, CDR2 YNNKEL (reference sequence). With 1 base clipped from V and 2 bases from J, the junction kept 4 bases outside the gene matches. This CDR3 reads CASSQGTGSTGANVLTF. CDR3 in DNA: TGTGCCAGCAGCCAAGGGACAGGGAGTACTGGGGCCAACGTCCTGACTTTC. Full variable domain (rest looked up from reference TRBV3-1 and TRBJ2-6): DTAVSQTPKYLVTQMGNDKSIKCEQNLGHDTMYWYKQDSKKFLKIMFSYNNKELIINETVPNRFSPKSPDKAHLNLHINSLELGDSAVYFCASSQGTGSTGANVLTFGAGSRLTVL.

This clonotype was counted a few times. This chain connects TRBV6-4 to TRBJ2-3; tentatively, D is TRBD1 or TRBD2 (7 bases each). V dropped 3 bases and J dropped 6 bases, with 16 bases sitting between them. CDR1 MRHNA and CDR2 SNTAGT come from the germline V gene. This CDR3 has 15 residues. CDR3 DNA sequence: TGTGCCAGCAGTGATGGACCGCAGGGGGGGGATACGCAGTATTTT. Translation gives CASSDGPQGGDTQYF.

There are a few counts of this clonotype. This chain uses TRBV29-1 with TRBJ1-4; 7 bases agree with TRBD1. The CDR3 consists of 14 residues. The germline CDR1 and CDR2 sequences are SQVTM and ANQGSEA. Germline trimming cut 6 bases from V and 8 bases from J; bases unmatched to any gene: 12. CDR3 in DNA: TGCAGCGTACAACAGGGGACAGTACGGGAAAAACTGTTTTTT. Translated, it gives CSVQQGTVREKLFF.

The J gene is TRBJ1-1, the V gene TRBV7-9, with D perhaps TRBD1 (6 bases). The CDR3 sequence is 13 residues long. Trimming removed 5 bases at V and 5 bases at J, with 12 bases between. Germline-derived CDR1 and CDR2 are SEHNR and FQNEAQ (reference sequence). The CDR3 coding sequence is TGTGCCAGCAGCCGGACAAGGGGGACTGAAGCTTTCTTT. Residues: CASSRTRGTEAFF.

This clonotype was observed a handful of times. The chain employs TRBV5-1 and TRBJ1-1, with 11 positions matching TRBD1. From germline, CDR1 is SGHRS and CDR2 YFSETQ. The CDR3 extends over 16 amino acids. V gave up 2 bases and J gave up 4 bases; unmatched junction bases: 7. The CDR3 here is CASSFNRGTGGTEAFF. The CDR3 DNA reads TGCGCCAGCAGCTTTAACAGGGGGACAGGGGGCACTGAAGCTTTCTTT. Drawing the rest from reference TRBV5-1 and TRBJ1-1, the complete variable domain is KAGVTQTPRYLIKTRGQQVTLSCSPISGHRSVSWYQQTPGQGLQFLFEYFSETQRNKGNFPGRFSGRQFSNSRSEMNVSTLELGDSALYLCASSFNRGTGGTEAFFGQGTRLTVV.

J is TRBJ2-7 and V is TRBV5-1; D possibly corresponds to TRBD2 (7 bases). V lost 3 bases, J lost 6 bases, and 22 bases lay in between. Germline V gene lookup returns CDR1 SGHRS and CDR2 YFSETQ. The CDR3 runs 16 residues. CDR3 coding DNA: TGCGCCAGCAGCTCCGGGCTATCCGGGGGGCGAGGCGAGCAGTACTTC. Translated, it gives CASSSGLSGGRGEQYF. Full variable domain (rest looked up from reference TRBV5-1 and TRBJ2-7): KAGVTQTPRYLIKTRGQQVTLSCSPISGHRSVSWYQQTPGQGLQFLFEYFSETQRNKGNFPGRFSGRQFSNSRSEMNVSTLELGDSALYLCASSSGLSGGRGEQYFGPGTRLTVT.

This chain uses TRBV18 with TRBJ2-3; D gene unclear. From germline, CDR1 is KGHSH and CDR2 LQKENI. V dropped 6 bases and J dropped 0 bases, with 13 bases sitting between them. The CDR3 is 15 amino acids. The CDR3 here is CASSAGFGSTDTQYF. CDR3 DNA sequence: TGTGCCAGCTCCGCCGGCTTTGGTAGCACAGATACGCAGTATTTT. Complete variable domain (other parts from reference TRBV18 and TRBJ2-3): NAGVMQNPRHLVRRRGQEARLRCSPMKGHSHVYWYRQLPEEGLKFMVYLQKENIIDESGMPKERFSAEFPKEGPSILRIQQVVRGDSAAYFCASSAGFGSTDTQYFGPGTRLTVL.

The sample holds one count of this clonotype. One base away lies a much larger clone, so this may be a sequencing read error. This sequence joins TRBV9 and TRBJ2-3; D perhaps matches TRBD1 (5 bases). This CDR3 comprises 12 residues. V was cut by 4 bases and J by 4 bases, with 7 bases left in between. The germline V gene has CDR1 SGDLS and CDR2 YYNGEE. CDR3 sequence: CASSPGSDTQYF. As DNA, the CDR3 is TGTGCCAGCAGCCCAGGGTCAGATACGCAGTATTTT.

This clonotype has ten or more counts. The chain combines TRBV5-1 with TRBJ2-7; D assignment may be TRBD1 or TRBD2 (5 bases each). With 4 bases removed from V and 2 bases from J, the gap between germline ends came to 16 bases. The CDR3 is made up of 15 amino acids. Germline V gene sequence: CDR1 SGHRS, CDR2 YFSETQ. The CDR3 sequence: CASSLSGTYPYEQYF. The CDR3 DNA reads as TGCGCCAGCAGCCTATCGGGGACGTACCCCTACGAGCAGTACTTC.

In its sample, this clonotype was seen a few times. The chain couples TRBV12-3 or TRBV12-4 to TRBJ1-4; weak D call: TRBD1 (5 bases). Trimming left V 4 bases short and J 4 bases short, with 16 bases between. The CDR3 extends over 16 amino acids. Here the CDR3 reads CASSYWVGGVNEKLFF. In DNA, the CDR3 is TGTGCCAGCAGTTATTGGGTGGGGGGGGTTAATGAAAAACTGTTTTTT.

The J gene is TRBJ2-1, the V gene TRBV9; the match to TRBD2 covers 9 bases. Unmatched junction bases numbered 6, after V lost 0 bases and J lost 2 bases. Germline V gene lookup returns CDR1 SGDLS and CDR2 YYNGEE. The CDR3 spans 17 residues. CDR3 region: CASSVEVAGGPYNEQFF. The CDR3, as DNA: TGTGCCAGCAGCGTAGAGGTGGCGGGAGGGCCCTACAATGAGCAGTTCTTC.

This clonotype is medium-sized (0.01 to 0.1%). This sequence joins TRBV10-3 and TRBJ2-3, with TRBD1 matching 10 bases. The CDR3 runs to 17 residues. CDR1 and CDR2 from the germline V gene are ENHRY and SYGVKD. Trimming cost V 6 bases and J 3 bases; bases outside gene matches: 12. CDR3 protein: CAIRANRQGAWTDTQYF. CDR3 DNA: TGTGCCATCAGGGCGAACCGACAGGGGGCCTGGACAGATACGCAGTATTTT.